The 22 T cell receptor beta chains listed next were all sequenced from one sample in a study of neoadjuvant anti-PD-1 for oral cavity cancer. The method was immunoSEQ multiplex PCR; TCRdb's version includes in-frame clones alone and lacks a portion of them. The sample shows about 14,000 clones, 70% to 75% of them seen only once. The source material was PBMCs, sampled before nivolumab (anti-PD-1) treatment. Receptor source: a person aged 40-85 years with oral cavity squamous cell carcinoma.

This clone appeared once. V gene TRBV13 combines with J gene TRBJ2-7; 11 bases are a match to TRBD2. In germline, CDR1 is PRHDT, CDR2 FYEKMQ (reference sequence). The CDR3 extends over 16 amino acids. J lost 6 bases, V lost 4 bases, and 11 bases had no gene match. CDR3 sequence: CASSSLFSGGAAEQYF. The CDR3 DNA is TGTGCCAGCAGCTCCCTCTTTAGCGGGGGGGCCGCCGAGCAGTACTTC.

This sequence joins TRBV19 and TRBJ1-2; tentatively, D is TRBD1 (5 bases). CDR1 is LNHDA and CDR2 is SQIVND in the germline V gene (reference sequence). V lost 2 bases, J lost 4 bases, and 17 bases lay in between. The CDR3 extends over 16 amino acids. CDR3 in amino acids: CASSIIWQGGLYGYTF. CDR3 DNA sequence: TGTGCCAGTAGTATAATTTGGCAGGGCGGGCTCTATGGCTACACCTTC.

The V gene is TRBV5-6, the J gene TRBJ2-5, with D possibly matching TRBD2 (5 bases). Germline CDR1 is SGHDT and CDR2 is YYEEEE. Trimming pared 5 bases from V and 5 bases from J, leaving 13 bases between. The CDR3 sequence is 13 residues long. The CDR3 coding sequence is TGTGCCAGCAGACCTGTCGGGGTGGAGACCCAGTACTTC. Translating it yields CASRPVGVETQYF.

This clone was recorded only once. The CDR3 spells CAISNRDEQFF. The CDR3 bases are TGTGCCATCAGTAACCGAGATGAGCAGTTCTTC. The rearrangement links TRBV10-3 to TRBJ2-1; no reliable D call. CDR1 ENHRY and CDR2 SYGVKD come from the germline V gene. Trimming removed 5 bases at V and 8 bases at J, with 7 bases between. The CDR3 has 11 residues.

The chain is built from TRBV5-1 and TRBJ1-4; a weak D match, TRBD1 (5 bases). Germline V lookup: CDR1 SGHRS, CDR2 YFSETQ. The CDR3 length is 14 residues. Trimming cost V 2 bases and J 8 bases, with 13 bases left between them. CDR3 nucleotides: TGCGCCAGCAGCTTCGGGGCGGCGGGAGAAAAACTGTTTTTT. This translates into CASSFGAAGEKLFF.

The sample holds a few counts of this clone. The chain uses TRBV6-4 and TRBJ2-2; D might be TRBD2 (5 bases). The CDR3 is 14 residues long. Trimming pared 5 bases from V and 4 bases from J, leaving 11 bases between. CDR1 is MRHNA, CDR2 SNTAGT, per germline. As DNA, the CDR3 is TGTGCCAGCAGTCAACGGGGAAGCACCGGGGAGCTGTTTTTT. It translates to CASSQRGSTGELFF.

The V gene is TRBV5-1, the J gene TRBJ1-1, with D perhaps TRBD1 (6 bases). The CDR3 runs 15 residues. From germline, CDR1 is SGHRS and CDR2 YFSETQ. V was shortened by 4 bases and J by 6 bases, with 19 bases between the two germline ends. In nucleotides, the CDR3 is TGCGCCAGCAGCCAGGGGTTGAGGGTTTCGGCTGAAGCTTTCTTT. Amino acid sequence: CASSQGLRVSAEAFF. Full variable domain (remainder filled in from reference TRBV5-1 and TRBJ1-1): KAGVTQTPRYLIKTRGQQVTLSCSPISGHRSVSWYQQTPGQGLQFLFEYFSETQRNKGNFPGRFSGRQFSNSRSEMNVSTLELGDSALYLCASSQGLRVSAEAFFGQGTRLTVV.

This chain connects TRBV7-2 to TRBJ1-4; D call uncertain. Germline V lookup: CDR1 SGHTA, CDR2 FQGNSA. Trimming took 1 base from V and 8 from J, leaving 14 bases between them. CDR3 length equals 15 residues. Here the CDR3 reads CASSLVGFEGEKLFF. CDR3 nucleotides: TGTGCCAGCAGCTTAGTCGGCTTCGAGGGCGAAAAACTGTTTTTT. The variable domain in full, with the rest retrieved from reference TRBV7-2 and TRBJ1-4, is GAGVSQSPSNKVTEKGKDVELRCDPISGHTALYWYRQSLGQGLEFLIYFQGNSAPDKSGLPSDRFSAERTGGSVSTLTIQRTQQEDSAVYLCASSLVGFEGEKLFFGSGTQLSVL.

The chain joins TRBV28 to TRBJ2-7, with D unclear. The V gene lost 2 bases and the J gene lost 0 bases, with 17 bases spanning the gap. The CDR3 runs to 17 residues. Germline V gene sequence: CDR1 MDHEN, CDR2 SYDVKM. Written as DNA, the CDR3 is TGTGCCAGCAGTTTAAAAATTCAGGCGAGGAGCTCCTACGAGCAGTACTTC. This translates into CASSLKIQARSSYEQYF.

The chain uses TRBV5-8 and TRBJ2-3; D may match TRBD1 or TRBD2 (5 bases each). V was shortened by 5 bases and J by 1 base, with 11 bases between the two germline ends. Germline V lookup: CDR1 SGHTS, CDR2 YDEGEE. The CDR3 consists of 14 residues. The CDR3 spells CASRGRQGTDTQYF. The DNA of the CDR3 is TGTGCCAGCAGGGGACGGCAAGGCACAGATACGCAGTATTTT.

This chain uses TRBV6-1 with TRBJ2-1; 9 positions match TRBD2. Germline CDR1 reads MNHNS; CDR2 reads SASEGT. Trimming removed 1 base from V and 3 bases from J; junction bases left unmatched: 1. The CDR3 runs to 15 residues. The CDR3 DNA is TGTGCCAGCAGTGAAGGACTAGCGGACTACAATGAGCAGTTCTTC. Translation gives CASSEGLADYNEQFF.

This chain links TRBV19 with TRBJ2-6; unclear D gene. Trimming took 3 bases from V and 0 from J, leaving 15 bases between them. Germline CDR1 reads LNHDA; CDR2 reads SQIVND (reference sequence). CDR3 length: 18 amino acids. The CDR3 sequence is CASSMVGTPLSGANVLTF. The DNA of the CDR3 is TGTGCCAGTAGTATGGTTGGCACCCCCCTCTCTGGGGCCAACGTCCTGACTTTC.

In regard to this clone: Since no conserved phenylalanine or tryptophan closes the CDR3, a read error is the likely cause. The DNA is omitted, as the CDR3 cannot be located on it reliably, and the CDR3 follows TCRdb's listing. This chain joins TRBV6-1 and TRBJ1-2. Termini included, the CDR3 measures 13 amino acids. From germline, CDR1 is MNHNS and CDR2 SASEGT. CDR3 amino acids: CASSEGSGGTLCL.

The V call is TRBV7-9, the J call TRBJ2-3; 7 bases match TRBD2. Trimming took 6 bases from V and 7 from J; bases not matched to a gene: 22. Germline V CDR1 and CDR2: SEHNR, FQNEAQ (reference sequence). The CDR3 spans 18 residues. This CDR3 reads CASSPRLAVKQEAHTQYF. CDR3 DNA sequence: TGTGCCAGCAGTCCGAGGCTAGCGGTCAAACAAGAGGCGCATACGCAGTATTTT. The variable domain in full, completed from reference TRBV7-9 and TRBJ2-3, reads DTGVSQNPRHKITKRGQNVTFRCDPISEHNRLYWYRQTLGQGPEFLTYFQNEAQLEKSRLLSDRFSAERPKGSFSTLEIQRTEQGDSAMYLCASSPRLAVKQEAHTQYFGPGTRLTVL.

J is TRBJ2-1 and V is TRBV25-1; D might be TRBD2 (6 bases). Germline CDR1 MGHDK, CDR2 SYGVNS. The V gene lost 7 bases and the J gene lost 3 bases, with 13 bases spanning the gap. There are 14 residues in the CDR3. In DNA, the CDR3 is TGTGCCAGCAAGAGGCCCGGGGGCTACAATGAGCAGTTCTTC. The encoded protein is CASKRPGGYNEQFF.

The chain combines TRBV4-1 with TRBJ2-6; D uncertain. CDR3 size: 15 residues. Germline CDR1 is MGHRA and CDR2 is YSYEKL. The V and J ends lost 1 base and 4 bases respectively, with 8 bases between them. CDR3 nucleotides: TGCGCCAGCAGCCAAGTGCCCTCAGGGGCCAACGTCCTGACTTTC. Its protein product is CASSQVPSGANVLTF.

The chain has TRBV5-1 and TRBJ2-7; 7 bases match TRBD1. The CDR3 contains 13 residues. The trim removed 5 bases at V and 11 bases at J, leaving 13 bases unmatched. The germline CDR1 and CDR2 sequences are SGHRS and YFSETQ. The CDR3 region is CASRKTGSPREYF. The CDR3 nucleotides are TGCGCCAGCAGGAAGACAGGGTCTCCGAGGGAGTACTTC.

The CDR3 DNA sequence: TGTGCCAGCAGCGTAGGAGTTGGACAGCCCTACGAGCAGTACTTC. Its protein is CASSVGVGQPYEQYF. The chain recombines TRBV9 with TRBJ2-7; TRBD1 might be the D (6 bases). Per the germline V gene, CDR1 is SGDLS and CDR2 is YYNGEE. This CDR3 has 15 amino acids. V was clipped by 0 bases and J by 2 bases, with 12 bases between them.

The chain has TRBV11-3 and TRBJ2-3; D gene ambiguous. This CDR3 comprises 14 residues. V gave up 2 bases and J gave up 1 base, with 7 bases separating them. CDR1 SGHNT and CDR2 YENEEA come from the germline V gene. The CDR3 DNA reads as TGTGCCAGCAGCTTACATCAGGGCACAGATACGCAGTATTTT. This gives the protein CASSLHQGTDTQYF.

V is TRBV5-1 and J is TRBJ2-7; possibly TRBD1 or TRBD2 for D (6 bases each). The CDR3 totals 15 residues. Germline CDR1 is SGHRS and CDR2 is YFSETQ. V was trimmed by 4 bases and J by 6 bases, leaving 20 bases between them. The CDR3 region is CASSLGHVGGGEQYF. The DNA for the CDR3 is TGCGCCAGCAGCCTGGGCCATGTGGGGGGCGGCGAGCAGTACTTC.

This clone showed up just once. The chain recombines TRBV9 with TRBJ2-6, with D possibly TRBD1 on 6 matching bases. V lost 3 bases and J 1 base, leaving 14 bases between the germline ends. In germline, CDR1 is SGDLS, CDR2 YYNGEE. This CDR3 comprises 17 residues. CDR3 protein: CASSAHLGQSGANVLTF. The CDR3 nucleotides read TGTGCCAGCAGCGCCCACTTGGGACAATCTGGGGCCAACGTCCTGACTTTC.

The CDR3 sequence: CASSENYEQYF. CDR3 nucleotides: TGTGCCAGCAGTGAGAACTACGAGCAGTACTTC. The V gene is TRBV6-1, the J gene TRBJ2-7; D is uncertain. The CDR3 is 11 residues long. Trimming took off 3 bases at V and 3 bases at J, with 3 bases between the two ends. CDR1 MNHNS and CDR2 SASEGT come from the germline V gene.